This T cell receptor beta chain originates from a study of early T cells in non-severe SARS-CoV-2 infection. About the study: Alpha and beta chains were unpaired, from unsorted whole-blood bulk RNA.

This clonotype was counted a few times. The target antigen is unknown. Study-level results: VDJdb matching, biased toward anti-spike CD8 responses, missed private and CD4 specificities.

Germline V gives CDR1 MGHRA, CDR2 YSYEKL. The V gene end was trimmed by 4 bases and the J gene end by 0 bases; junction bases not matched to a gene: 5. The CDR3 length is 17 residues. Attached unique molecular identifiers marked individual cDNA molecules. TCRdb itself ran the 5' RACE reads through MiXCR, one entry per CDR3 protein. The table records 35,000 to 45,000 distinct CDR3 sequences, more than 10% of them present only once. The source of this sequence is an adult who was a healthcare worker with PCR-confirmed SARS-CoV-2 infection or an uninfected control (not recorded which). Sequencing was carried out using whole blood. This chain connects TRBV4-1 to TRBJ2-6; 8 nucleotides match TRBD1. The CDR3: CASSPYGTGSGANVLTF. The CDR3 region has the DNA TGCGCCAGCAGCCCTTACGGGACAGGCTCTGGGGCCAACGTCCTGACTTTC.